Listed here are 26 T cell receptor beta chains from one sample, sequenced in a study of patients and donors after allogeneic stem cell transplantation. TCRdb reprocessed the RT-PCR reads via MiXCR and lists one record per CDR3 protein. The sample consists of some 960,000 distinct CDR3 sequences, about a sixth of them appearing once. The sample consisted of blood, either unsorted or a sorted T cell fraction (not recorded which). These receptors were collected from a human donor who was either an allogeneic HSCT recipient or a stem cell or donor lymphocyte infusion donor (not recorded which). It is not recorded whose cells these are; they may come from a transplant donor.

This clonotype was seen more than once but under ten times. The V and J genes are TRBV12-3 or TRBV12-4 and TRBJ1-4; D remains unclear. Between the trimmed V and J ends, which lost 3 bases and 6 bases, there was a span of 14 bases. This CDR3 region has 15 residues. The CDR3 protein is CASSFFGNLDEKLFF. DNA for the CDR3: TGTGCCAGCAGTTTTTTTGGGAATCTCGATGAAAAACTGTTTTTT.

The chain links TRBV12-3 or TRBV12-4 to TRBJ2-3, with 15 bases fitting TRBD2. This CDR3 is built from 14 residues. Germline trimming cut 7 bases from V and 9 bases from J; bases unmatched to any gene: 5. The CDR3 DNA is TGTGCCAGCACCGGGACTAGCGGGGGGCTAACGCAGTATTTT. Its protein product is CASTGTSGGLTQYF.

This chain uses TRBV12-3 or TRBV12-4 with TRBJ1-3, with D unresolved. The CDR3 covers 12 residues. The CDR3 DNA sequence: TGTGCAAGGCCGGGAACGGGAAACACCATATATTTT. This gives the protein CARPGTGNTIYF.

The chain has TRBV30 and TRBJ2-7; D might be TRBD2 (5 bases). Trimming took 0 bases from V and 8 from J, leaving 11 bases between them. In germline, CDR1 is GTSNPN, CDR2 SVGIG (reference sequence). The CDR3 runs 12 residues. The CDR3 coding sequence is TGTGCCTGGAGTGTACGGGGAGAAAAGCAGTACTTC. Protein: CAWSVRGEKQYF.

This clonotype has just a few counts. This rearrangement joins TRBV7-8 to TRBJ1-5; D is uncertain. Germline loops: CDR1 SGHVS, CDR2 FQNEAQ. Trimming left V 1 base short and J 5 bases short, with 12 bases between. This CDR3 spans 15 amino acids. The CDR3, as DNA: TGTGCCAGCAGCTTAGATTTCAGGACGGATCAGCCCCAGCATTTT. It encodes CASSLDFRTDQPQHF.

This clonotype was counted between two and nine times. As DNA, the CDR3 is TGTGCCAGCAGTCCGCCGGGCCTAGCGGGGGAGCTGTTTTTT. Its translation is CASSPPGLAGELFF. This chain uses TRBV6-1 with TRBJ2-2, with D maybe TRBD2 (6 bases). With 5 bases removed from V and 8 bases from J, the gap between germline ends came to 15 bases. From germline, CDR1 is MNHNS and CDR2 SASEGT. This CDR3 has 14 amino acids.

The chain recombines TRBV7-9 with TRBJ2-3, with TRBD2 matching 8 bases. The V and J ends lost 1 base and 2 bases, in that order; junction bases with no gene match: 5. Per germline, CDR1 SEHNR and CDR2 FQNEAQ (reference sequence). The CDR3 extends over 16 amino acids. CDR3 region: CASSLGAGEITDTQYF. CDR3 in DNA: TGTGCCAGCAGCTTAGGAGCGGGGGAAATCACAGATACGCAGTATTTT. The whole variable domain, filled in from reference TRBV7-9 and TRBJ2-3, reads DTGVSQNPRHKITKRGQNVTFRCDPISEHNRLYWYRQTLGQGPEFLTYFQNEAQLEKSRLLSDRFSAERPKGSFSTLEIQRTEQGDSAMYLCASSLGAGEITDTQYFGPGTRLTVL.

This rearrangement joins TRBV12-3 or TRBV12-4 to TRBJ1-2; 12 bases match TRBD1. Germline trimming cut 8 bases from V and 3 bases from J; bases unmatched to any gene: 10. The CDR3 contains 16 residues. In DNA, the CDR3 is TGTGCCAGCGGGACCCGGGACAGGGGGCATTACTATGGCTACACCTTC. This gives the protein CASGTRDRGHYYGYTF.

J is TRBJ2-1 and V is TRBV24-1, with 11 bases identical to TRBD1. Germline-derived CDR1 and CDR2 are KGHDR and SFDVKD. Unmatched junction bases numbered 7, after V lost 0 bases and J lost 7 bases. This CDR3 has 17 amino acids. For the CDR3, the DNA is TGTGCCACCAGTGATTTGAGGACAGGGGGCCTTCGGAATGAGCAGTTCTTC. The encoded protein is CATSDLRTGGLRNEQFF.

This clonotype has more than one count but fewer than ten. This chain uses TRBV12-3 or TRBV12-4 with TRBJ2-3; 12 nucleotides line up with TRBD2. The CDR3 loop spans 19 amino acids. V was pared by 4 bases and J by 0 bases, with 11 bases of the junction left unmatched. The CDR3 here is CASSSGLAGRLPSTDTQYF. As DNA, the CDR3 is TGTGCCAGCAGTTCTGGACTAGCGGGACGCCTACCTAGCACAGATACGCAGTATTTT.

The table lists this clonotype with a few counts. This rearrangement joins TRBV27 to TRBJ2-7, with 8 nucleotides matching TRBD2. With V trimmed by 0 bases and J by 3 bases, 7 bases remained unmatched. Germline CDR1 is MNHEY and CDR2 is SMNVEV (reference sequence). The CDR3 contains 16 residues. The CDR3 nucleotides are TGTGCCAGCAGTTTATCTGGGACTAGTTCCTACTACGAGCAGTACTTC. It translates to CASSLSGTSSYYEQYF.

This clonotype was picked up many times. The chain carries TRBV12-3 or TRBV12-4 and TRBJ2-6, with TRBD1 matching over 9 bases. Losses at the gene ends were 7 bases for V and 2 bases for J; bases not matched to a gene: 12. The CDR3 is 18 amino acids. The CDR3: CASTMGAGQGTGANVLTF. In DNA, the CDR3 is TGTGCCAGCACCATGGGGGCTGGACAGGGGACTGGGGCCAACGTCCTGACTTTC.

The chain couples TRBV21-1 to TRBJ2-2; the table's D gene call, TRBD1, was not cross checked with the DNA. TRBV21-1 corresponds to a pseudogene. The CDR3 loop spans 15 amino acids. As DNA, the CDR3 is TGTGCCAGCAGAAAAAGGCCCCTTCGCACCGGGGAGCTGTTTTTT. Protein product: CASRKRPLRTGELFF.

The CDR3 spells CSASLGQGNQPQHF. CDR3 nucleotide sequence: TGCAGTGCTAGTTTGGGACAGGGCAATCAGCCCCAGCATTTT. The V gene is TRBV20-1, the J gene TRBJ1-5; TRBD1 matches at 8 bases. The CDR3 is made up of 14 amino acids. Germline V CDR1 and CDR2: DFQATT, SNEGSKA (reference sequence). V lost 3 bases and J lost 2; bases outside the gene matches: 3.

This clonotype was counted between two and nine times. The CDR3 is CASSFLGLGARETQYF. The CDR3 DNA is TGTGCCAGCAGTTTTTTAGGTCTGGGGGCGCGGGAGACCCAGTACTTC. The J gene is TRBJ2-5, the V gene TRBV27; possibly TRBD1 for D (6 bases). CDR3 size: 16 residues. V shed 3 bases and J shed 5 bases, with 19 bases lying between them. Germline V gene lookup returns CDR1 MNHEY and CDR2 SMNVEV (reference sequence).

This clonotype was picked up a small number of times. The gene calls are TRBV29-1 and TRBJ1-2, with D possibly TRBD1 on 6 matching bases. Trimming shortened V by 1 base and J by 1 base, and 13 bases separated the two germline ends. Per the germline V gene, CDR1 is SQVTM and CDR2 is ANQGSEA. CDR3 length equals 15 residues. CDR3 region: CSVEGRARGNYGYTF. The CDR3 DNA is TGCAGCGTTGAAGGGCGGGCCAGGGGTAACTATGGCTACACCTTC.

This clonotype was detected ten times or more. J is TRBJ1-4 and V is TRBV24-1; 7 nucleotides match TRBD1. V was pared by 4 bases and J by 8 bases, with 9 bases of the junction left unmatched. This CDR3 has 15 amino acids. Germline lookup yields CDR1 KGHDR and CDR2 SFDVKD. CDR3 protein: CATSDSTQGEEKLFF. The CDR3 region has the DNA TGTGCCACCAGTGACTCGACCCAGGGGGAAGAAAAACTGTTTTTT.

This clonotype has ten or more counts. The chain joins TRBV27 to TRBJ2-3, with D unresolved. V was shortened by 5 bases and J by 2 bases, with 5 bases between the two germline ends. Per germline, CDR1 MNHEY and CDR2 SMNVEV (reference sequence). This CDR3 has 12 amino acids. CDR3 sequence reads: CASSDHTDTQYF. CDR3 sequence (DNA): TGTGCCAGCAGTGACCACACAGATACGCAGTATTTT.

The chain carries TRBV30 and TRBJ1-2, with D unresolved. From germline, CDR1 is GTSNPN and CDR2 SVGIG (reference sequence). V gave up 0 bases and J gave up 3 bases, with 8 bases separating them. There are 13 residues in the CDR3. The CDR3 DNA reads as TGTGCCTGGAGTGTCGGGGAGGACTATGGCTACACCTTC. Its protein is CAWSVGEDYGYTF.

The V gene is TRBV19, the J gene TRBJ2-5, with 10 bases lining up with TRBD2. The length of the CDR3 is 18 residues. The trim removed 5 bases at V and 2 bases at J, leaving 14 bases unmatched. Germline loops: CDR1 LNHDA, CDR2 SQIVND (reference sequence). The CDR3 DNA reads as TGTGCCAGTAGTTTGCCGACTAGCGGGCCGACCCTGCAAGAGACCCAGTACTTC. This translates into CASSLPTSGPTLQETQYF. Combining the CDR3 with reference TRBV19 and TRBJ2-5 gives the whole variable domain DGGITQSPKYLFRKEGQNVTLSCEQNLNHDAMYWYRQDPGQGLRLIYYSQIVNDFQKGDIAEGYSVSREKKESFPLTVTSAQKNPTAFYLCASSLPTSGPTLQETQYFGPGTRLLVL.

The chain carries TRBV5-1 and TRBJ1-2; D not certain. Trimming removed 0 bases at V and 7 bases at J, with 22 bases between. The CDR3 covers 17 residues. Germline CDR1 reads SGHRS; CDR2 reads YFSETQ. CDR3 protein: CASSLGDGRTVLGGYTF. In DNA, the CDR3 is TGCGCCAGCAGCTTGGGAGACGGCCGAACAGTCCTGGGTGGCTACACCTTC.

In its sample, this clonotype was seen many times. The J gene is TRBJ2-7, the V gene TRBV20-1; 7 bases agree with TRBD2. CDR1 and CDR2 (germline): DFQATT, SNEGSKA (reference sequence). The CDR3 is 16 residues long. Unmatched junction bases numbered 11, after V lost 3 bases and J lost 0 bases. The CDR3 loop is CSARSTSEIFSYEQYF. DNA for the CDR3: TGCAGTGCTAGGAGTACTAGCGAGATTTTCTCCTACGAGCAGTACTTC.

This clonotype was recorded many times. The chain carries TRBV15 and TRBJ2-7; TRBD1 matches at 7 bases. In germline, CDR1 is LNHNV, CDR2 YYDKDF (reference sequence). The CDR3 sequence is 15 residues long. J lost 2 bases, V lost 0 bases, and 4 bases had no gene match. The CDR3: CATSRDIGTAYEQYF. In DNA, the CDR3 is TGTGCCACCAGCAGAGACATAGGGACAGCCTACGAGCAGTACTTC.

This clonotype appeared a few times. The CDR3 bases are TGTGCCAGCAGCGTAGCTACGACTAGCGGGAGATACGAGCAGTACTTC. Its protein product is CASSVATTSGRYEQYF. V usage is TRBV9 and J usage is TRBJ2-7; TRBD2 agrees at 12 bases. V trimming: 0 bases; J trimming: 4 bases; junction bases outside the gene matches: 5. The CDR3 runs 16 residues. Germline CDR1 SGDLS, CDR2 YYNGEE.

V gene TRBV5-6 combines with J gene TRBJ2-5, with TRBD2 matching 7 bases. Germline V gives CDR1 SGHDT, CDR2 YYEEEE. The trim removed 0 bases at V and 5 bases at J, leaving 10 bases unmatched. This CDR3 is built from 16 residues. The CDR3 nucleotides read TGTGCCAGCAGCTTGGCCTATCGGGACTATGGGGAGACCCAGTACTTC. The encoded protein is CASSLAYRDYGETQYF.

The rearrangement joins TRBV30 to TRBJ1-1; TRBD1 might be the D (5 bases). CDR3 length equals 13 residues. Germline-derived CDR1 and CDR2 are GTSNPN and SVGIG (reference sequence). V was cut by 1 base and J by 11 bases, with 17 bases left in between. The chain's CDR3 is CAWSGSGKGYAFF. The CDR3 DNA is TGTGCCTGGAGTGGATCGGGGAAGGGGTATGCTTTCTTT.